The clone carrying this T cell receptor beta chain was seen a handful of times. The target antigen is unknown. This sample is part of a study of T cells in Graves' hyperthyroidism and ophthalmopathy. Findings of the study overall: Ophthalmopathy was told apart from stable hyperthyroidism by a 13 V-J model.

For Graves' hyperthyroidism to be stable, ophthalmopathy could not progress within 18 months. Among the patients, aged 18 to 65, hyperthyroidism was newly diagnosed and had lasted under 2 months. RNA transcripts served as the template for amplifying TCR beta CDR3 regions. HTBI primers were used for first-round RT-PCR of the TCR CDR3. TCRdb reprocessed the multiplex PCR reads with MiXCR, giving one entry per CDR3 protein. The top ten clones hold roughly a sixth of a sample with more than 550,000 distinct CDR3 sequences, roughly 17% of them seen once. V was clipped by 7 bases and J by 1 base, with 19 bases between them. From germline, CDR1 is LNHDA and CDR2 SQIVND (reference sequence). The CDR3 has 17 amino acids.

Sequencing was carried out using blood. This sequence originates from a man aged 50 to 60 with Graves' hyperthyroidism. The chain recombines TRBV19 with TRBJ2-2; D is possibly TRBD1 (5 bases). This CDR3 is CASTPTLGQLNTGELFF. The CDR3 bases are TGTGCCAGTACCCCCACACTCGGACAATTGAACACCGGGGAGCTGTTTTTT.